The rows below give T cell receptor beta chains drawn from one sample of a study of cytomegalovirus exposure and HLA in healthy donors. The data were produced by immunoSEQ multiplex PCR, yet TCRdb's version contains in-frame clones alone and is incomplete. The table has 130,000 to 150,000 clones, about 76% seen once. The sequencing sample was made of PBMCs. The receptors come from a man aged 18 to 29 in good health and CMV-seronegative. Both conserved end residues are part of each CDR3. The D gene is left open where the match is weak. The size entry is marked missing in some rows and otherwise reads once, few, many or a size class.

>TRBV4-2|.|TRBD1|TRBJ1-4
CASSQGDRSATNEKLFF
TGTGCCAGCAGCCAAGGGGACAGGTCCGCTACTAATGAAAAACTGTTTTTT
>TRBV30|.|TRBD1|TRBJ1-3
CAWRRRGTGVHTIYF
TGTGCCTGGCGTCGTAGGGGGACAGGGGTACACACCATATATTTT
>TRBV25-1|once|.|TRBJ2-7
CASSESGGGGLSYEQYF
TGTGCCAGCAGTGAATCTGGGGGAGGGGGACTCTCCTACGAGCAGTACTTC
>TRBV28|.|.|TRBJ2-5
CASSLYGTQYF
TGTGCCAGCAGTTTATACGGGACCCAGTACTTC
>TRBV7-9|once|TRBD1|TRBJ1-5
CASSLTGTADHSNQPQHF
TGTGCCAGCAGCCTAACCGGGACAGCAGACCATAGCAATCAGCCCCAGCATTTT
>TRBV6-1|.|.|TRBJ1-5
CASSGGVQPSNQPQHF
TGTGCCAGCAGTGGCGGGGTTCAACCTAGCAATCAGCCCCAGCATTTT
>TRBV2|.|.|TRBJ2-1
CASTEQFF
TGTGCCAGCACAGAGCAGTTCTTC
>TRBV7-2|.|TRBD2|TRBJ2-3
CASSRASGGTDTQYF
TGTGCCAGCAGCCGCGCGAGCGGGGGCACAGATACGCAGTATTTT
>TRBV4-1|.|TRBD1|TRBJ2-7
CASSQEDRYEQYF
TGCGCCAGCAGCCAAGAGGACAGGTACGAGCAGTACTTC
>TRBV7-9|.|.|TRBJ2-7
CASSSWQGISYEQYF
TGTGCCAGCAGCTCTTGGCAGGGAATCTCCTACGAGCAGTACTTC
>TRBV19|.|TRBD1|TRBJ2-1
CASSITGAPTSYNEQFF
TGTGCCAGTAGTATTACAGGGGCCCCTACCTCCTACAATGAGCAGTTCTTC
>TRBV4-1|.|TRBD1|TRBJ2-7
CASSQPGQGYHEQYF
TGCGCCAGCAGCCAACCGGGACAGGGGTACCACGAGCAGTACTTC
>TRBV7-2|.|.|TRBJ2-7
CASSLAKTYEQYF
TGTGCCAGCAGCTTAGCCAAAACCTACGAGCAGTACTTC